The clone carrying this T cell receptor (beta chain) was observed many times. From the 5' RACE reads, TCRdb called clonotypes with MiXCR, one entry per CDR3 protein. Found here are 70,000 to 90,000 distinct CDR3 sequences, about 10% of them singletons; the top ten hold 7% to 9%. Germline CDR1 SQVTM, CDR2 ANQGSEA. This CDR3 is built from 14 residues. V gave up 6 bases and J gave up 5 bases; unmatched junction bases: 12. The data are from a study of early T cells in non-severe SARS-CoV-2 infection. The sample was whole blood, taken at baseline. The receptor was derived from an adult who was a healthcare worker with PCR-confirmed SARS-CoV-2 infection or an uninfected control (not recorded which). The gene calls are TRBV29-1 and TRBJ2-5; 7 bases align to TRBD1. The CDR3 coding sequence is TGCAGCGTGGACCCGACAGGGATTCGCGAGACCCAGTACTTC. It codes for CSVDPTGIRETQYF.